The rows below give T cell receptor beta chains drawn from one sample of a study of technical replicates of blood from a few donors. Produced via immunoSEQ multiplex PCR; TCRdb's table is partial and in-frame only. The sample carries about 81,000 clones, 75% to 85% recorded once. The sample taken for sequencing was PBMCs. All receptors derive from a human donor in good health. Some clones in this sample may be carry-over from other donors' samples. CDR3s include the opening cysteine and the closing phenylalanine or tryptophan.

V gene	CDR3 protein
TRBV7-6	CASSLARATLYNEQFF
TRBV28	CASSLSLVATREQYF
TRBV29-1	CSVGVTGGVGGANVLTF
TRBV30	CAWSQDNVILRNEQFF
TRBV19	CASSKTGPGANVLTF
TRBV5-6	CASSLQGSLHTDTQYF
TRBV2	CASRQELGSKNIQYF
TRBV5-4	CASSLPSGRRSTEAFF
TRBV4-1	CASSAQTVYNEQFF
TRBV6-5	CASSYEGLENTEAFF
TRBV7-6	CASSLIGTGQETQYF
TRBV10-1	CARGAPARSEQFF
TRBV7-3	CASSLTLGGPNEQFF
TRBV7-9	CASSPKGLAYNEQFF
TRBV9	CASSFGTSGLNTGELFF
TRBV4-2	CASSQGGQGTGELFF
TRBV30	CAWQRDIYEQYF
TRBV14	CASSQQLASYEQYF
TRBV18	CASSQDDSGNTIYF
TRBV29-1	CSVRTGLYNEQFF
TRBV29-1	CSVVGLSTDTQYF
TRBV7-9	CASSSRGGSTGELFF
TRBV7-9	CASSLAGGLQALSPLHF
TRBV7-2	CASSSRTVHNSPLHF
TRBV7-6	CASSFPIRAGQGGAGANVLTF
TRBV5-4	CASSTTGGNTQYF
TRBV7-2	CASSSDRGVEGYTF
TRBV30	CAWSGVGRGEKLFF
TRBV6-4	CASSHTGTSGNTGELFF
TRBV6-5	CASRQGWRNSPLHF
TRBV28	CAVLSSEVMDEQYF
TRBV18	CASSSSRGRTEAFF
TRBV5-4	CASSLAGQGAPGGNTIYF
TRBV6-1	CASSEVGGGYTDTQYF
TRBV30	CAWKSDGQNYEQYF
TRBV29-1	CSVEATSDYGYTF
TRBV6-4	CATVPRGQAHQPQHF
TRBV18	CASSPSGLAGGPGPLHNEQFF
TRBV7-9	CASSFSDRRNEKLFF
TRBV29-1	CSVVGGNTEAFF